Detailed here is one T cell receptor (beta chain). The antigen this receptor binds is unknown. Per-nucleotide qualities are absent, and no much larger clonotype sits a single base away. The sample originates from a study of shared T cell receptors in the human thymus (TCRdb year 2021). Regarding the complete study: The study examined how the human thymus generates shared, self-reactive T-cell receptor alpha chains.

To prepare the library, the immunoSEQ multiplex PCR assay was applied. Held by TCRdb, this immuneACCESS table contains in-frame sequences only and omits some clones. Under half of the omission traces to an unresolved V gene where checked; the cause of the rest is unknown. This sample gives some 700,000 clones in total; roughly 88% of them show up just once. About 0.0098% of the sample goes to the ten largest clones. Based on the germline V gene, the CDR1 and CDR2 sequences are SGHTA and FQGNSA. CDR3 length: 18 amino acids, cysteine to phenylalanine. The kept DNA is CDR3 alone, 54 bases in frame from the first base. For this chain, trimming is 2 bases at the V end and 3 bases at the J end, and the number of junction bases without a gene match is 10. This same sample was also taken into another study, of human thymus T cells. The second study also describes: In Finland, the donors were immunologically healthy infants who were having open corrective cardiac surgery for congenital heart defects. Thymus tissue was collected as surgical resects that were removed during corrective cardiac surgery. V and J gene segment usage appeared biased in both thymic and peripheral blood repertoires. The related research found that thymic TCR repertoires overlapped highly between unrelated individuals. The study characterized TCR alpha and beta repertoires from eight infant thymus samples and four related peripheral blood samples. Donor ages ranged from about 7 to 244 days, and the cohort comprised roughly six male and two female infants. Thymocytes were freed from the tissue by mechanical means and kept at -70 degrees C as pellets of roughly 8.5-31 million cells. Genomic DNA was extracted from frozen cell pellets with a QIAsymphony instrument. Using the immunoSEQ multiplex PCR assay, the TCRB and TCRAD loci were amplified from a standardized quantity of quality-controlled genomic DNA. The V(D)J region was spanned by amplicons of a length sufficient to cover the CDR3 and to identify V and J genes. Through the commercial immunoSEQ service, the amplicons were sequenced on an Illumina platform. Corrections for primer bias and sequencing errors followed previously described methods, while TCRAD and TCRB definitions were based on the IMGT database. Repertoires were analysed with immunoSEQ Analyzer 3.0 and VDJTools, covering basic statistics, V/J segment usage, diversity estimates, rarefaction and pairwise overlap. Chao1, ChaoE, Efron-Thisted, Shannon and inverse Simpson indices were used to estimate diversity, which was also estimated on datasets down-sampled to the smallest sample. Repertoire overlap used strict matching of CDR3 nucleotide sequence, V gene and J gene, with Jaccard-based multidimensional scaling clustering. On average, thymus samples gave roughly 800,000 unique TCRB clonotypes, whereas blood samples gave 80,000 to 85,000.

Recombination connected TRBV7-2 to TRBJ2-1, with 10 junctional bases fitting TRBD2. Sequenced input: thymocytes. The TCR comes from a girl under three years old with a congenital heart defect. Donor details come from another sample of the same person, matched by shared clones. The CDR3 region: CASSLRDSGGYHYNEQFF. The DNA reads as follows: TGTGCCAGCAGCTTAAGGGATAGCGGGGGGTACCACTACAATGAGCAGTTCTTC.